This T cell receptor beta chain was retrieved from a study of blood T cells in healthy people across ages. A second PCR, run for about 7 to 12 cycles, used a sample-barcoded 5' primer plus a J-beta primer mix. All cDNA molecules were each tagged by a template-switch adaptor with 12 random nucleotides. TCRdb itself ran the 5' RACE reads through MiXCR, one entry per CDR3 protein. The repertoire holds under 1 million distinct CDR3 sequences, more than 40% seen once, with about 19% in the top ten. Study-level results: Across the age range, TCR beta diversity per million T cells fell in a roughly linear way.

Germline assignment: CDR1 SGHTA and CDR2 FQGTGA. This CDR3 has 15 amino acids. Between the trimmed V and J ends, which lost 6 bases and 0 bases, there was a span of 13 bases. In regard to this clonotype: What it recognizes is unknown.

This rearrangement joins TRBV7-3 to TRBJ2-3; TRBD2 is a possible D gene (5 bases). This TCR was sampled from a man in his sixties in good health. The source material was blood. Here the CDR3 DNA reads TGTGCCAGCAGTCCCCAGAGGGCTAGCACAGATACGCAGTATTTT. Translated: CASSPQRASTDTQYF. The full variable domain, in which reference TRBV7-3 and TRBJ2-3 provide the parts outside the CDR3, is GAGVSQTPSNKVTEKGKYVELRCDPISGHTALYWYRQSLGQGPEFLIYFQGTGAADDSGLPNDRFFAVRPEGSVSTLKIQRTERGDSAVYLCASSPQRASTDTQYFGPGTRLTVL.